The 20 T cell receptor beta chains below come from one sample, sequenced in a study of control samples from healthy donors and cancer patients. Sequenced by immunoSEQ multiplex PCR; TCRdb stores in-frame clones only, minus some. This table holds about 94,000 clones, 90% found once. The sample comprised blood. These receptors all come from a woman in her late teens or twenties in good health.

This clone was recorded once. The identical CDR3 is also encoded by other nucleotide sequences in the sample. The J gene is TRBJ1-1, the V gene TRBV5-1; TRBD1 agrees at 8 bases. This CDR3 spans 13 amino acids. Trimming removed 4 bases from V and 3 bases from J; junction bases left unmatched: 2. CDR1 SGHRS and CDR2 YFSETQ come from the germline V gene. The CDR3: CASSLDRDTEAFF. For the CDR3, the DNA is TGCGCCAGCAGCCTGGACAGGGACACTGAAGCTTTCTTT.

The chain joins TRBV24-1 to TRBJ2-3, with D unclear. CDR1 and CDR2 from the germline V gene are KGHDR and SFDVKD. V gave up 10 bases and J gave up 2 bases, with 27 bases separating them. This CDR3 spans 18 amino acids. The DNA of the CDR3 is TGTGCCACTTCCCCAGGCTTATCCTCCTCCCACTTCACAGATACGCAGTATTTT. Residues: CATSPGLSSSHFTDTQYF.

This chain connects TRBV5-1 to TRBJ2-4, with no clear D. The V end lost 0 bases, the J end lost 3 bases, and 7 bases lay between the germline ends. Germline V lookup: CDR1 SGHRS, CDR2 YFSETQ. There are 14 residues in the CDR3. The CDR3: CASSLDVVKNIQYF. CDR3 sequence (DNA): TGCGCCAGCAGCTTGGATGTTGTCAAAAACATTCAGTACTTC.

The genes are TRBV7-8 and TRBJ1-2; no clear D. The ends were cut back, 4 bases at V and 4 bases at J, with 13 bases in the middle. The CDR3 is made up of 14 amino acids. The germline V gene has CDR1 SGHVS and CDR2 FQNEAQ. CDR3 coding DNA: TGTGCCAGCAGCTCCGGACTGACTGGCTATGGCTACACCTTC. This codes for CASSSGLTGYGYTF.

The CDR3 loop is CASKGQSNTEAFF. CDR3 DNA: TGTGCCAGTAAAGGACAGTCTAACACTGAAGCTTTCTTT. This chain uses TRBV19 with TRBJ1-1; D might be TRBD1 (6 bases). With 7 bases removed from V and 2 bases from J, the gap between germline ends came to 11 bases. Looked up from germline, CDR1 is LNHDA and CDR2 is SQIVND (reference sequence). This CDR3 contains 13 residues.

The rearrangement uses TRBV4-2 and TRBJ1-2; D call uncertain. Trimming took 0 bases from V and 4 from J, leaving 9 bases between them. The CDR3 runs 14 residues. CDR1 is LGHNA, CDR2 YNFKEQ, per germline. The CDR3 coding sequence is TGTGCCAGCAGCCAAGATCTACAGCCCTATGGCTACACCTTC. Its translation: CASSQDLQPYGYTF.

CDR3: CASSWDRSTLGYTF. The CDR3 bases are TGTGCCAGCAGCTGGGACAGGAGTACTCTCGGCTACACCTTC. The rearrangement links TRBV7-9 to TRBJ1-2; TRBD1 aligns across 8 bases. V lost 4 bases, J lost 8 bases, and 9 bases stayed unmatched. There are 14 residues in the CDR3. Germline-derived CDR1 and CDR2 are SEHNR and FQNEAQ (reference sequence).

The V call is TRBV5-1, the J call TRBJ1-4, with D perhaps matching TRBD1 (6 bases). Trimming stripped 2 bases from V and 0 bases from J, with 11 bases between. Germline V gene lookup returns CDR1 SGHRS and CDR2 YFSETQ. The CDR3 extends over 16 amino acids. In DNA, the CDR3 is TGCGCCAGCAGCTTCGGGGGCCCCGCAACTAATGAAAAACTGTTTTTT. It is translated as CASSFGGPATNEKLFF.

The chain uses TRBV18 and TRBJ1-2, with D possibly matching TRBD1 (5 bases). Germline CDR1 KGHSH, CDR2 LQKENI. This CDR3 region has 13 residues. The V gene lost 1 base and the J gene lost 6 bases, with 9 bases spanning the gap. In DNA form, the CDR3 reads TGTGCCAGCTCACCACGTGGGGGAGATGGCTACACCTTC. Translation: CASSPRGGDGYTF.

The table lists this clone with a few counts. The chain combines TRBV24-1 with TRBJ1-2; D is uncertain. The CDR3 extends over 12 amino acids. Germline loops: CDR1 KGHDR, CDR2 SFDVKD. The V end was cut by 6 bases, the J end by 7 bases, with 11 bases between. The DNA for the CDR3 is TGTGCCACCAGTCTGGGCCGGGGTGGCTACACCTTC. As protein: CATSLGRGGYTF.

V and J are TRBV27 and TRBJ1-1; D remains ambiguous. Germline assignment: CDR1 MNHEY and CDR2 SMNVEV (reference sequence). There are 14 residues in the CDR3. The V end lost 0 bases, the J end lost 4 bases, and 9 bases lay between the germline ends. In nucleotides, the CDR3 is TGTGCCAGCAGTTTATCAGGGTCTAGCACTGAAGCTTTCTTT. Its translation is CASSLSGSSTEAFF.

V usage is TRBV24-1 and J usage is TRBJ2-2; D is unresolved. Trimming took 2 bases from V and 3 from J, leaving 0 bases between them. Germline CDR1 reads KGHDR; CDR2 reads SFDVKD. This CDR3 contains 12 residues. In DNA, the CDR3 is TGTGCCACCAGTGATTACACCGGGGAGCTGTTTTTT. This sequence encodes CATSDYTGELFF.

The chain joins TRBV20-1 to TRBJ2-5; the match to TRBD2 covers 7 bases. Trimming took 3 bases from V and 1 from J; bases not matched to a gene: 11. The CDR3 spans 16 residues. Germline V gene data show CDR1 as DFQATT and CDR2 as SNEGSKA (reference sequence). This CDR3 reads CSASSRRGELQETQYF. Written as DNA, the CDR3 is TGCAGTGCTAGTTCCCGCCGGGGGGAACTCCAAGAGACCCAGTACTTC.

The chain couples TRBV27 to TRBJ2-7, with 8 positions matching TRBD1. CDR1 is MNHEY, CDR2 SMNVEV, per germline (reference sequence). The ends lost 4 bases at V and 0 bases at J; junction bases unmatched: 14. This CDR3 has 18 residues. The DNA for the CDR3 is TGTGCCAGCAGTTGGCGCGGACCCGGGACAGGCGACTCCTACGAGCAGTACTTC. It yields the protein CASSWRGPGTGDSYEQYF.

This chain links TRBV9 with TRBJ2-1; 14 bases map to TRBD2. CDR3 size: 15 residues. V was pared by 3 bases and J by 12 bases, with 8 bases of the junction left unmatched. CDR1 and CDR2 from the germline V gene are SGDLS and YYNGEE. The CDR3 here is CASSAGLAGAAGQFF. CDR3 bases: TGTGCCAGCAGCGCGGGACTAGCGGGGGCGGCAGGGCAGTTCTTC.

This sequence joins TRBV2 and TRBJ1-2; possible D gene TRBD1, 5 bases. This CDR3 is built from 14 residues. The germline CDR1 and CDR2 sequences are SNHLY and FYNNEI. V was cut by 5 bases and J by 4 bases, with 14 bases left in between. CDR3 bases: TGTGCCAGCAGTCAATTACAGGAGACCTATGGCTACACCTTC. Translating gives CASSQLQETYGYTF. The complete variable domain, with remaining parts taken from reference TRBV2 and TRBJ1-2, reads EPEVTQTPSHQVTQMGQEVILRCVPISNHLYFYWYRQILGQKVEFLVSFYNNEISEKSEIFDDQFSVERPDGSNFTLKIRSTKLEDSAMYFCASSQLQETYGYTFGSGTRLTVV.

The chain combines TRBV6-5 with TRBJ2-7, with D possibly TRBD1 on 5 matching bases. Germline assignment: CDR1 MNHEY and CDR2 SVGAGI. CDR3 length equals 14 residues. The ends were cut back, 6 bases at V and 0 bases at J, with 12 bases in the middle. In nucleotides, the CDR3 is TGTGCCAGCAGGCCGACAGTCAGCTCCTACGAGCAGTACTTC. Protein: CASRPTVSSYEQYF.

The J gene is TRBJ2-7, the V gene TRBV5-6; D possibly corresponds to TRBD2 (6 bases). The CDR3 runs to 15 residues. V shed 3 bases and J shed 0 bases, with 13 bases lying between them. Germline assignment: CDR1 SGHDT and CDR2 YYEEEE. Here the CDR3 reads CASSSRDFLSYEQYF. The CDR3 DNA reads TGTGCCAGCAGCTCCCGGGACTTTCTCTCCTACGAGCAGTACTTC.

This CDR3 reads CASSWGIQETQYF. The CDR3, as DNA: TGTGCCAGCAGCTGGGGTATCCAAGAGACCCAGTACTTC. The chain uses TRBV7-7 and TRBJ2-5, with D uncertain. The CDR3 has 13 residues. The germline gives CDR1 SSHAT, CDR2 FNYEAQ (reference sequence). Trimming removed 4 bases from V and 1 base from J, with 7 bases in between.

The chain employs TRBV6-8 and TRBJ1-2; possibly TRBD1 for D (5 bases). The CDR3 spans 16 residues. The V end was cut by 6 bases, the J end by 4 bases, with 21 bases between. Germline loops: CDR1 MNHGY, CDR2 SAAAGT. The CDR3 coding sequence is TGTGCCAGCAGCTACGTGTATACAGGAGCCTGCTATGGCTACACCTTC. As protein: CASSYVYTGACYGYTF.